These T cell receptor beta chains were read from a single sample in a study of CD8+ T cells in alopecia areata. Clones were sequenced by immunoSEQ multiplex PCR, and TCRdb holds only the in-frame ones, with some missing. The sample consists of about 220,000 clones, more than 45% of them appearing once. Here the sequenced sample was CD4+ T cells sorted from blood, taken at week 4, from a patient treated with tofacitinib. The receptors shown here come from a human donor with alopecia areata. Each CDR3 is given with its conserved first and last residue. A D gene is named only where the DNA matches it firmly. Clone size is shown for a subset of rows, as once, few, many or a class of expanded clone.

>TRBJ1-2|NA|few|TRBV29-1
CSVALLRGNYGYTF
TGCAGCGTTGCCCTCTTAAGGGGCAACTATGGCTACACCTTC
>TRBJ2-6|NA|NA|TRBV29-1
CSVATTGANVLTF
TGCAGCGTTGCCACGACTGGGGCCAACGTCCTGACTTTC
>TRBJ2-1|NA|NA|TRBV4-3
CASSQDSLTNEQFF
TGCGCCAGCAGCCAAGATTCTTTAACCAATGAGCAGTTCTTC
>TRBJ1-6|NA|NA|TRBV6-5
CASGRGFDNSPLHF
TGTGCCTCTGGCCGGGGATTCGATAATTCACCCCTCCACTTT
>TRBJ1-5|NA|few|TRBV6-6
CASSYSAGNQPQHF
TGTGCCAGCAGTTACTCGGCCGGGAATCAGCCCCAGCATTTT
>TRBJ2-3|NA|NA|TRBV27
CASSLGGLNRRTDTQYF
TGTGCCAGCAGTTTGGGCGGACTCAACCGGCGCACAGATACGCAGTATTTT
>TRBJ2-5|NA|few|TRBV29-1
CSVEDLVGVETQYF
TGCAGCGTTGAAGATCTTGTGGGGGTGGAGACCCAGTACTTC
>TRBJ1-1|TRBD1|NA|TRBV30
CAWRAGGSLNTEAFF
TGTGCCTGGAGGGCAGGGGGTTCGTTGAACACTGAAGCTTTCTTT
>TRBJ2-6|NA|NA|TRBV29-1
CSVALSGANVLTF
TGCAGCGTTGCCCTCTCTGGGGCCAACGTCCTGACTTTC
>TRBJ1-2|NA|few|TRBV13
CASSLGRATNYGYTF
TGTGCCAGCAGCCTAGGACGCGCAACTAACTATGGCTACACCTTC
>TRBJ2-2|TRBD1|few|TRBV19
CASSRRGTGNTGELFF
TGTGCCAGTAGTCGGCGAGGGACAGGGAACACCGGGGAGCTGTTTTTT
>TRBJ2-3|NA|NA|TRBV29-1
CSVEFGGTDTQYF
TGCAGCGTTGAGTTCGGGGGCACAGATACGCAGTATTTT
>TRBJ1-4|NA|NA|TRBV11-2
CASSPGFNEKLFF
TGTGCCAGCAGCCCGGGTTTTAATGAAAAACTGTTTTTT
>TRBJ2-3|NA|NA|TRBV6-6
CASSYDIDTQYF
TGTGCCAGCAGTTACGATATAGATACGCAGTATTTT
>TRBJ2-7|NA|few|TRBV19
CASSILAGEGITTYEQYF
TGTGCCAGTAGTATACTGGCCGGTGAAGGAATCACCACCTACGAGCAGTACTTC
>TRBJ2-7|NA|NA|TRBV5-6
CASSWVDGYEQYF
TGTGCCAGCAGCTGGGTAGACGGCTACGAGCAGTACTTC
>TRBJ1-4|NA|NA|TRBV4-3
CASSQGFAGTNEKLFF
TGCGCCAGCAGCCAAGGATTTGCAGGAACTAATGAAAAACTGTTTTTT
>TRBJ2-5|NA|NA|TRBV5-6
CASSSGGPGRLETQYF
TGTGCCAGCAGCTCTGGGGGCCCGGGAAGACTAGAGACCCAGTACTTC
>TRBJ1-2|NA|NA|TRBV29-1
CSVDRVLYGYTF
TGCAGCGTTGACCGAGTTTTATATGGCTACACCTTC
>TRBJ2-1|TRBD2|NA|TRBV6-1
CASSEGSGGSYNEQFF
TGTGCCAGCAGTGAGGGGAGCGGGGGTTCCTACAATGAGCAGTTCTTC
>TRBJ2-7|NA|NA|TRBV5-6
CASSWAGEQYF
TGTGCCAGCAGCTGGGCTGGAGAGCAGTACTTC
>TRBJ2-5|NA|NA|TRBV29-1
CSVSQYQETQYF
TGCAGCGTTTCGCAGTACCAAGAGACCCAGTACTTC
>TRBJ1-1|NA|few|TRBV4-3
CASSQAHGNTEAFF
TGCGCCAGCAGCCAAGCTCACGGGAACACTGAAGCTTTCTTT
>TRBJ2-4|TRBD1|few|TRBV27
CASSPWADRLAKNIQYF
TGTGCCAGCAGTCCCTGGGCGGACAGGCTGGCCAAAAACATTCAGTACTTC
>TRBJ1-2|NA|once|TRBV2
CASTLGRENGYTF
TGTGCCAGCACATTGGGCAGGGAAAATGGCTACACCTTC